What follows are 8 T cell receptor beta chains derived from one specimen sequenced in a study of post-analysis software for immune sequencing data. Findings and caveats of the study: Patients used a few TRBV segments, including TRBV5-6, TRBV5-1 and TRBV20-1, more often than controls.

Unique molecular identifiers were built into the TCR beta cDNA libraries. TCRdb recomputed calls from the PCR reads with MiXCR, one row per CDR3 protein. This table has hundreds of thousands of distinct CDR3 sequences, 44% appearing once. These receptors are not linked to any known antigen. Sequencing was done on a sample of blood. The receptors shown here come from a girl aged 10 to 17 with multiple sclerosis.

This clonotype turned up a few times. The V and J genes are TRBV12-3 or TRBV12-4 and TRBJ2-7; D might be TRBD2 (5 bases). CDR3 length equals 15 residues. Trimming pared 6 bases from V and 1 base from J, leaving 16 bases between. CDR3 sequence reads: CASSPGGRGSYEQYF. CDR3 in DNA: TGTGCCAGCAGCCCTGGTGGTCGGGGATCCTACGAGCAGTACTTC.

The gene calls are TRBV10-3 and TRBJ2-1, with 14 bases lining up with TRBD2. Unmatched junction bases numbered 2, after V lost 5 bases and J lost 2 bases. This CDR3 spans 16 amino acids. Per germline, CDR1 ENHRY and CDR2 SYGVKD. The CDR3 region is CAISRTSGGPYNEQFF. In nucleotides, the CDR3 is TGTGCCATCAGTCGGACTAGCGGGGGGCCCTACAATGAGCAGTTCTTC.

The chain carries TRBV5-1 and TRBJ2-5; D call uncertain. The last part of the DNA fits TRBJ2-7 better; the J call may be wrong. CDR1 is SGHRS and CDR2 is YFSETQ in the germline V gene. The CDR3 spans 16 residues. The CDR3, as DNA: TGCGCCAGCAGCCCAGCAAGGGCCGGTGGGGACTACGAGCAGTACTTC. Amino acids: CASSPARAGGDYEQYF.

The CDR3 DNA reads as TGCAGTGCTAGACCGAGCGGGAGGGTAGAGACCCAGTACTTC. This translates into CSARPSGRVETQYF. This rearrangement joins TRBV20-1 to TRBJ2-5; 10 bases map to TRBD2. CDR1 DFQATT and CDR2 SNEGSKA come from the germline V gene (reference sequence). Trimming took 2 bases from V and 4 from J; bases not matched to a gene: 4. There are 14 residues in the CDR3.

This clonotype was observed a handful of times. The chain uses TRBV12-3 or TRBV12-4 and TRBJ2-7, with a possible D match to TRBD2 (7 bases). V was shortened by 3 bases and J by 2 bases, with 17 bases between the two germline ends. CDR3 size: 16 residues. CDR3 sequence (DNA): TGTGCCAGCAGTTTCTCGGCGGGGGCCCCTACCTACGAGCAGTACTTC. It specifies CASSFSAGAPTYEQYF.

The chain combines TRBV12-3 or TRBV12-4 with TRBJ2-1; TRBD1 agrees at 10 bases. The CDR3 contains 15 residues. V shed 1 base, J shed 8 bases, and the junction held 5 bases outside the gene matches. CDR3 coding DNA: TGTGCCAGCAGTTTAGGACAGGGGGCATACGATGAGCAGTTCTTC. Amino acid sequence: CASSLGQGAYDEQFF.

The genes are TRBV27 and TRBJ2-7, with TRBD1 matching 10 bases. Germline V gives CDR1 MNHEY, CDR2 SMNVEV (reference sequence). CDR3 length: 15 residues. V lost 1 base to trimming and J lost 6 bases; unmatched junction nucleotides: 6. In nucleotides, the CDR3 is TGTGCCAGCAGTTTATTCGGGACAGGGGAGGGCGAGCAGTACTTC. Protein sequence: CASSLFGTGEGEQYF.

Here the CDR3 DNA reads TGTGCCAGCAGTTCTGGGACAGGTTGGCGAGTAGAGCAGTACTTC. Amino acid sequence: CASSSGTGWRVEQYF. The chain carries TRBV6-5 and TRBJ2-7, with 8 positions matching TRBD1. V lost 4 bases and J lost 7; bases outside the gene matches: 12. Germline assignment: CDR1 MNHEY and CDR2 SVGAGI. There are 15 residues in the CDR3.